Listed below are T cell receptor beta chains from one sample, sequenced in a study of blood T cell repertoires in COVID-19. Profiled with immunoSEQ multiplex PCR; TCRdb holds only in-frame clones, not every one. The sample has about 100,000 clones, more than 65% seen once; the top ten hold roughly 20%. What was sequenced was peripheral blood. These receptors originate from a woman aged 80 or older with active or convalescent COVID-19. CDR3s include the opening cysteine and the closing phenylalanine or tryptophan. D genes are given only for firm matches. Only part of the rows carry a size: once, few, many, or a class if the clone is expanded.

d_call,v_call,clone_size,j_call,cdr3_length,cdr3_aa,cdr3_nt
NA,TRBV15,NA,TRBJ2-1,15,CATTPTAGAGNEQFF,TGTGCCACCACTCCGACGGCGGGGGCGGGGAATGAGCAGTTCTTC
TRBD1,TRBV19,NA,TRBJ2-2,16,CASSKSLGQGAGELFF,TGTGCCAGTAGTAAATCCCTCGGACAGGGGGCCGGGGAGCTGTTTTTT
TRBD1,TRBV7-2,few,TRBJ1-1,16,CASSLWAGGSGTEAFF,TGTGCCAGCAGCTTATGGGCAGGGGGCTCAGGCACTGAAGCTTTCTTT
TRBD2,TRBV11-2,NA,TRBJ2-3,16,CASSRGLAGSTDTQYF,TGTGCCAGCAGTCGAGGACTAGCGGGGAGCACAGATACGCAGTATTTT
TRBD1,TRBV29-1,NA,TRBJ2-1,13,CSVAGTVVGEQFF,TGCAGCGTCGCCGGGACAGTAGTCGGTGAGCAGTTCTTC
TRBD2,TRBV27,NA,TRBJ2-7,16,CASRGLAGRALYEQYF,TGTGCCTCGAGGGGACTAGCGGGTCGGGCCCTCTACGAGCAGTACTTC
TRBD1,TRBV11-3,NA,TRBJ2-7,13,CASSLGDSYEQYF,TGTGCCAGCAGCTTAGGGGACAGCTACGAGCAGTACTTC
TRBD2,TRBV14,NA,TRBJ2-3,19,CASSQDRSGTSGRTDTQYF,TGTGCCAGCAGCCAAGATCGAAGTGGGACTAGCGGGAGAACAGATACGCAGTATTTT
NA,TRBV4-1,NA,TRBJ2-7,14,CASSQDGTSYEQYF,TGCGCCAGCAGCCAAGATGGCACCTCCTACGAGCAGTACTTC
NA,TRBV5-4,NA,TRBJ2-3,15,CASTLRSSATDTQYF,TGTGCCAGCACCCTCCGTTCTAGCGCCACAGATACGCAGTATTTT
NA,TRBV27,NA,TRBJ1-5,13,CASSFKRDQPQHF,TGTGCCAGCAGTTTCAAGCGGGATCAGCCCCAGCATTTT
TRBD1,TRBV5-1,NA,TRBJ2-2,16,CASSLAPTGDTGELFF,TGTGCCAGCAGCTTGGCCCCGACAGGGGATACCGGGGAGCTGTTTTTT
NA,TRBV18,NA,TRBJ2-1,12,CASSPLRDEQFF,TGTGCCAGCTCACCACTTCGTGATGAGCAGTTCTTC
TRBD2,TRBV27,few,TRBJ2-7,15,CASSSPRGGTYEQYF,TGTGCCAGCAGTTCCCCACGGGGGGGAACCTACGAGCAGTACTTC
TRBD2,TRBV27,NA,TRBJ2-1,16,CASSSLLAGGYNEQFF,TGTGCCAGCAGTTCCTTACTAGCGGGAGGGTACAATGAGCAGTTCTTC
TRBD1,TRBV28,NA,TRBJ1-2,17,CASLMMPGQGAPDGYTF,TGTGCCAGCCTTATGATGCCGGGACAGGGGGCACCGGATGGCTACACCTTC
NA,TRBV5-1,NA,TRBJ1-4,15,CASSLEWGLDEKLFF,TGTGCCAGCAGCTTGGAGTGGGGGCTGGATGAAAAACTGTTTTTT
NA,TRBV7-3,few,TRBJ2-2,12,CASSSDTGELFF,TGTGCCAGCAGCTCGGACACCGGGGAGCTGTTTTTT
NA,TRBV6-6,NA,TRBJ2-3,12,CASRYSTDTQYF,TGTGCCAGCCGCTATAGCACAGATACGCAGTATTTT
NA,TRBV7-9,NA,TRBJ1-6,16,CAGSLGHGGEGSPLHF,TGTGCCGGCAGCTTAGGCCACGGGGGTGAGGGTTCACCCCTCCACTTT
TRBD2,TRBV7-2,few,TRBJ2-7,17,CASSLATSGRASYEQYF,TGTGCCAGCAGCTTAGCGACTAGCGGGAGGGCCTCCTACGAGCAGTACTTC
TRBD2,TRBV5-8,NA,TRBJ2-1,17,CASSLARLAGGGDEQFF,TGTGCCAGCAGCTTGGCCCGCCTGGCGGGAGGGGGCGATGAGCAGTTCTTC
NA,TRBV6-5,NA,TRBJ2-2,13,CASSPRNTGELFF,TGTGCCAGCAGCCCCAGGAACACCGGGGAGCTGTTTTTT
NA,TRBV5-4,few,TRBJ2-7,14,CASSLDGWSGEQYF,TGTGCCAGCAGCTTGGATGGGTGGAGTGGCGAGCAGTACTTC
TRBD2,TRBV20-1,NA,TRBJ2-7,14,CSASTSGTSYEQYF,TGCAGTGCTAGTACTAGCGGGACCTCCTACGAGCAGTACTTC
TRBD1,TRBV10-2,once,TRBJ1-2,15,CASSESWRTGLGYTF,TGCGCCAGCAGTGAGTCGTGGCGGACAGGGTTGGGCTACACCTTC
NA,TRBV7-9,few,TRBJ2-3,15,CASSLATAGTDTQYF,TGTGCCAGCAGTCTAGCAACAGCTGGCACAGATACGCAGTATTTT
NA,TRBV7-9,NA,TRBJ1-1,12,CASSLPLAEAFF,TGTGCCAGCAGCTTACCTCTCGCTGAAGCTTTCTTT
TRBD1,TRBV2,NA,TRBJ2-5,14,CASSPDRAQETQYF,TGTGCCAGCAGTCCAGACAGGGCACAAGAGACCCAGTACTTC
TRBD1,TRBV6-6,NA,TRBJ2-7,14,CASSFGTGLDEQYF,TGTGCCAGCAGTTTCGGGACAGGGCTCGACGAGCAGTACTTC
NA,TRBV5-1,NA,TRBJ2-3,17,CASSRKGDVIGTDTQYF,TGTGCCAGCAGCCGGAAGGGGGACGTAATAGGCACAGATACGCAGTATTTT
TRBD2,TRBV7-8,NA,TRBJ2-7,15,CASSPRASGTYEQYF,TGTGCCAGCAGCCCCCGGGCTAGCGGTACCTACGAGCAGTACTTC
TRBD2,TRBV5-4,NA,TRBJ2-1,15,CASSSGTSVINEQFF,TGTGCCAGCAGCTCCGGGACTAGCGTTATCAATGAGCAGTTCTTC
NA,TRBV6-1,NA,TRBJ2-2,13,CASSEYGGGELFF,TGTGCCAGCAGTGAATACGGAGGAGGGGAGCTGTTTTTT
NA,TRBV4-2,NA,TRBJ1-5,16,CASSQDEGREDQPQHF,TGTGCCAGCAGCCAAGATGAGGGGCGGGAGGATCAGCCCCAGCATTTT
NA,TRBV11-2,once,TRBJ1-1,15,CASSLGEGGVTEAFF,TGTGCCAGCAGCTTAGGGGAGGGCGGGGTGACTGAAGCTTTCTTT
NA,TRBV10-3,once,TRBJ1-2,13,CATRQPPNYGYTF,TGTGCCACCCGACAACCCCCTAACTATGGCTACACCTTC
TRBD1,TRBV27,few,TRBJ2-7,14,CASSFLDRAYEQYF,TGTGCCAGCAGTTTTTTGGACAGGGCCTACGAGCAGTACTTC
NA,TRBV2,few,TRBJ2-5,13,CASRTQGGETQYF,TGTGCCAGCAGAACCCAGGGGGGAGAGACCCAGTACTTC
NA,TRBV7-9,NA,TRBJ1-1,14,CASSATGLNTEAFF,TGTGCCAGCAGCGCCACAGGGCTGAACACTGAAGCTTTCTTT
NA,TRBV5-1,NA,TRBJ2-3,16,CASSLQGSPSTDTQYF,TGCGCCAGCAGCTTGCAGGGCAGTCCTAGCACAGATACGCAGTATTTT
NA,TRBV27,NA,TRBJ1-2,15,CASSRGEAANYGYTF,TGTGCCAGCAGCCGGGGGGAGGCCGCAAACTATGGCTACACCTTC
TRBD2,TRBV5-4,NA,TRBJ2-1,18,CASSLGGTSGSVYNEQFF,TGTGCCAGCAGCTTGGGGGGGACTAGCGGGAGTGTATACAATGAGCAGTTCTTC
NA,TRBV25-1,NA,TRBJ1-4,15,CASSDVQGWNEKLFF,TGTGCCAGCAGTGATGTACAGGGATGGAATGAAAAACTGTTTTTT
NA,TRBV7-9,NA,TRBJ2-1,15,CASSRPGVWDNEQFF,TGTGCCAGCAGCCGGCCGGGAGTTTGGGACAATGAGCAGTTCTTC